This TCR beta chain was captured by sequencing in a study of T cells after yellow fever vaccination. MiXCR was run by TCRdb on the 5' RACE reads, yielding one entry per CDR3 protein. The sample yields 250,000 to 350,000 distinct CDR3 sequences, less than 9.5% seen once. Trimming removed 1 base from V and 3 bases from J, with 11 bases in between. This CDR3 is 15 amino acids long. Germline V gene data show CDR1 as SGHRS and CDR2 as YFSETQ. The table lists this clonotype with a few counts. The chain is built from TRBV5-1 and TRBJ1-5; perhaps TRBD1 as D (5 bases). Material: CD4+ T cells sorted from PBMCs, obtained 5 days after the yellow fever booster vaccination. The TCR comes from a man aged 18 to 30 who received the YFV17D yellow fever vaccine. The CDR3, as DNA: TGCGCCAGCAGCTTGATAGGGGCACTCAATCAGCCCCAGCATTTT. It is translated as CASSLIGALNQPQHF.